The sequence of this TCR beta chain was determined in a study of T-cell memory formation after mild COVID-19. CDR1 is DFQATT and CDR2 is SNEGSKA in the germline V gene (reference sequence). The CDR3 consists of 16 residues. V lost 6 bases, J lost 1 base, and 19 bases lay in between. TCR alpha and TCR beta cDNA libraries carrying sample barcodes and UMIs came from 5'RACE with constant-segment primers. TCRdb redid the calling of the 5' RACE reads with MiXCR, one entry per CDR3 protein. The sample has 120,000 or so distinct CDR3 sequences; over 15% are singletons. Findings of the study overall: Contracting CD4+ clones were located mainly in CM and EM, and CD8+ clones in EMRA. While clones contracting from day 15 to 85 were balanced between CD4 and CD8, later expanders leaned CD4+. Second-wave clones that peaked on day 37 lacked confirmed SARS-CoV-2 specificity.

In the case of this clonotype: As yet, its antigen is unknown.

J is TRBJ2-1 and V is TRBV20-1; TRBD1 is a possible D gene (6 bases). The sequence derives from a man aged 18 to 29 who had mild COVID-19 (a few samples of this study predate the infection). Cell type and time point are not known. The sequenced sample consisted of PBMCs or a T cell subset sorted from them (not recorded which). The DNA of the CDR3 is TGCAGTGCCCCCGGGGTTAAGGGGGAATCCTACAATGAGCAGTTCTTC. Its translation is CSAPGVKGESYNEQFF.